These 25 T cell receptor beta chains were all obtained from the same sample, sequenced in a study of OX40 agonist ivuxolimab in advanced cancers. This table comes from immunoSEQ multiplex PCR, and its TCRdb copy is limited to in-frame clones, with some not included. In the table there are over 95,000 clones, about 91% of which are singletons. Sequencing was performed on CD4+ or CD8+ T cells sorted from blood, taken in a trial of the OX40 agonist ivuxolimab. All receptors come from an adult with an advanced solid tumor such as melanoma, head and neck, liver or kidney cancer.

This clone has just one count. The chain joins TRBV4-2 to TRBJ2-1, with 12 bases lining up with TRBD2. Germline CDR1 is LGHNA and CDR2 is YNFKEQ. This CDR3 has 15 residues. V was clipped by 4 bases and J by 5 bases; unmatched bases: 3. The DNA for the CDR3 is TGTGCCAGCAGCCCTAGCGGGAGGGGGAACAATGAGCAGTTCTTC. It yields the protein CASSPSGRGNNEQFF.

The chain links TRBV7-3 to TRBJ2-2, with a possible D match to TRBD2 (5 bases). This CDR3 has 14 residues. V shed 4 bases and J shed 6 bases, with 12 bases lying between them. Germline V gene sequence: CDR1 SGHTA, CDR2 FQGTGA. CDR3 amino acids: CASSSTRSSGELFF. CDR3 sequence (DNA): TGTGCCAGCAGCTCAACTAGGTCGTCCGGGGAGCTGTTTTTT.

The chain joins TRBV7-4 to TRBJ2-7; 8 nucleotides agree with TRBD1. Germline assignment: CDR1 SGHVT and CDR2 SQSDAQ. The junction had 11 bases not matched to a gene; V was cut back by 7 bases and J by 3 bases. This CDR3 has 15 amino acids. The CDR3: CASTLLDRDHYEQYF. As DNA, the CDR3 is TGTGCCAGCACTCTATTGGACAGGGACCACTACGAGCAGTACTTC.

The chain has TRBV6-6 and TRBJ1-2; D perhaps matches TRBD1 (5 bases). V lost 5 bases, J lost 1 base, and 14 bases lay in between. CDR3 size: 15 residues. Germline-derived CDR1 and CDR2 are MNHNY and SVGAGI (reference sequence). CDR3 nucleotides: TGTGCCAGCAGTGGGACTACCAGGATTAACTATGGCTACACCTTC. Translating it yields CASSGTTRINYGYTF.

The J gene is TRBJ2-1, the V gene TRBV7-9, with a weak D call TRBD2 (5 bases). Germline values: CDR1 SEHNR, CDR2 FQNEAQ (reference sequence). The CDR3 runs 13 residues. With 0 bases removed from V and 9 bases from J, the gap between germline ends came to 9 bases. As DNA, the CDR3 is TGTGCCAGCAGCTTAGCGGTAAGCGGTGAGCAGTTCTTC. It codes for CASSLAVSGEQFF. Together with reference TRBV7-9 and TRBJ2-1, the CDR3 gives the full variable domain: DTGVSQNPRHKITKRGQNVTFRCDPISEHNRLYWYRQTLGQGPEFLTYFQNEAQLEKSRLLSDRFSAERPKGSFSTLEIQRTEQGDSAMYLCASSLAVSGEQFFGPGTRLTVL.

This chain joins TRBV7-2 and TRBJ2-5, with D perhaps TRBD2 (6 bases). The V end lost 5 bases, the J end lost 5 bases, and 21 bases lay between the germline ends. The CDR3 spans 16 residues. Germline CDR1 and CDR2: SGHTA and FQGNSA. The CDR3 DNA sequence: TGTGCCAGCAGCCCCACGAGGGGCGGGAAAGGGGAGACCCAGTACTTC. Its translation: CASSPTRGGKGETQYF.

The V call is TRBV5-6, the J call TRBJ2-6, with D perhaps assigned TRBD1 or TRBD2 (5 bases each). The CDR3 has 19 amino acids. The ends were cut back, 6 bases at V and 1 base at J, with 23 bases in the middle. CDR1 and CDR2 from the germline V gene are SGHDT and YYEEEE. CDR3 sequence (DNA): TGTGCCAGCATCAACACAATGGGACGGACGATTTCTGGGGCCAACGTCCTGACTTTC. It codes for CASINTMGRTISGANVLTF.

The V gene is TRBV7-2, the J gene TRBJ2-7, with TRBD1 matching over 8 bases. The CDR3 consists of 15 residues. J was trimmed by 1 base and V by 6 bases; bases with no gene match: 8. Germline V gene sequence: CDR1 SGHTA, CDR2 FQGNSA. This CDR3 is CASRSPGTGSYEQYF. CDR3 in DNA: TGTGCCAGCAGATCCCCCGGGACAGGATCCTACGAGCAGTACTTC.

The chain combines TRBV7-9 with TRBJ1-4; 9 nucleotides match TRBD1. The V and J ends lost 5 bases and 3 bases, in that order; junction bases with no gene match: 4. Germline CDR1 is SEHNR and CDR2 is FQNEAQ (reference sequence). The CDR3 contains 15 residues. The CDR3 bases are TGTGCCAGCAGCAGACAGGGGGGCCCTAATGAAAAACTGTTTTTT. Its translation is CASSRQGGPNEKLFF.

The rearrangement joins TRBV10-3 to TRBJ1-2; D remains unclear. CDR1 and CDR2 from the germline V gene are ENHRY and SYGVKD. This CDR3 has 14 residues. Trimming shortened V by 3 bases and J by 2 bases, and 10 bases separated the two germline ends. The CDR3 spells CAISDPGENYGYTF. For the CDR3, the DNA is TGTGCCATCAGTGACCCAGGAGAAAACTATGGCTACACCTTC.

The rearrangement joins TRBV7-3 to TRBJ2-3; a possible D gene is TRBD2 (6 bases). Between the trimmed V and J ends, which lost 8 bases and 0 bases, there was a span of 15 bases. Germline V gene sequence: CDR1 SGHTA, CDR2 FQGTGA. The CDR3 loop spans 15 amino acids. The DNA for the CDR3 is TGTGCCAGCTCGGCTCTAGCGTCTAGCACAGATACGCAGTATTTT. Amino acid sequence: CASSALASSTDTQYF.

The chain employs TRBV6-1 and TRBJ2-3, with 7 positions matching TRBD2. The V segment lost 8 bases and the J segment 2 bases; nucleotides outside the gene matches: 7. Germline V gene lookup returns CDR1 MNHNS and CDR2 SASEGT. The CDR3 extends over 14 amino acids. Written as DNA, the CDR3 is TGTGCCAGCCGGCCTGGGGGGGACACAGATACGCAGTATTTT. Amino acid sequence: CASRPGGDTDTQYF.

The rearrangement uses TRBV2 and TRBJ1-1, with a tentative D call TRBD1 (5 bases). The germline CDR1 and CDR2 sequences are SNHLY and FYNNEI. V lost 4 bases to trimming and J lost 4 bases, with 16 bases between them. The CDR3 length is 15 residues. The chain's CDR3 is CASSVLTGASTEAFF. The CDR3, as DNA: TGTGCCAGCAGTGTGTTAACAGGAGCGAGCACTGAAGCTTTCTTT.

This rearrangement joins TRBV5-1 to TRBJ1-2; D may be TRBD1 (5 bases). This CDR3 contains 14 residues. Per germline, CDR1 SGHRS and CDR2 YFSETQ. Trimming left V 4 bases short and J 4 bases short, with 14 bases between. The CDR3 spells CASSLDSGSYGYTF. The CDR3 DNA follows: TGCGCCAGCAGCCTAGACAGTGGATCCTATGGCTACACCTTC.

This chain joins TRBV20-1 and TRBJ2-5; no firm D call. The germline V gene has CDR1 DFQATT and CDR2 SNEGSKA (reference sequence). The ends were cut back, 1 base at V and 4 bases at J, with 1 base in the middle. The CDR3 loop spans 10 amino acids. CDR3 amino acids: CSARVETQYF. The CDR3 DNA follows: TGCAGTGCTAGAGTAGAGACCCAGTACTTC.

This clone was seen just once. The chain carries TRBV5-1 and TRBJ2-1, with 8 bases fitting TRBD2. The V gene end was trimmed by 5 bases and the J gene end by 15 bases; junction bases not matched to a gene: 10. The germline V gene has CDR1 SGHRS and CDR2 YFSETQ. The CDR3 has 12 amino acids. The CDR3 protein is CASSISQRELFF. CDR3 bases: TGCGCCAGCAGTATCAGCCAGCGGGAGTTGTTCTTC.

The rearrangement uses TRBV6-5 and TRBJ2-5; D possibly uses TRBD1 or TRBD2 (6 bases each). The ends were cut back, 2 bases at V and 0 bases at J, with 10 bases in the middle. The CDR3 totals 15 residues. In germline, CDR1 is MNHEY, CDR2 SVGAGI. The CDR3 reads CASSYGGLYQETQYF. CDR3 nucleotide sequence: TGTGCCAGCAGTTACGGGGGGCTGTACCAAGAGACCCAGTACTTC.

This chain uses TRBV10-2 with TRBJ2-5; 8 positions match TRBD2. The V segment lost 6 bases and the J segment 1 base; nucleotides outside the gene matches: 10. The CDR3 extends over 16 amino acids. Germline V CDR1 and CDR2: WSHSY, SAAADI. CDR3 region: CASRGLPGGGQETQYF. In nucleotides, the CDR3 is TGCGCCAGCAGGGGACTTCCGGGAGGGGGCCAAGAGACCCAGTACTTC.

CDR3 loop: CASSSGGGPSYEQYF. CDR3 DNA: TGTGCCAGCAGTTCGGGGGGAGGGCCGTCCTACGAGCAGTACTTC. J is TRBJ2-7 and V is TRBV6-5, with 7 positions matching TRBD2. V shed 4 bases and J 1 base; nucleotides not matched to a gene: 7. From germline, CDR1 is MNHEY and CDR2 SVGAGI. The CDR3 sequence is 15 residues long.

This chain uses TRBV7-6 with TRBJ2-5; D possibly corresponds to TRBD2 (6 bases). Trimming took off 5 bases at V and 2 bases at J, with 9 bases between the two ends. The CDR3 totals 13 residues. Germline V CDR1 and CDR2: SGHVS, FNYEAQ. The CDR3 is CASSGGAQETQYF. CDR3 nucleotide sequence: TGTGCCAGCAGCGGCGGGGCACAAGAGACCCAGTACTTC.

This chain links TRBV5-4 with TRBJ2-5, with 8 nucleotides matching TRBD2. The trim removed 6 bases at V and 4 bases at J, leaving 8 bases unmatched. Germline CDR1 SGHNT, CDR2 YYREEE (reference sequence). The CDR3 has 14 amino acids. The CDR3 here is CASKPGGGRETQYF. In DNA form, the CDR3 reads TGTGCCAGCAAACCGGGCGGGGGGCGAGAGACCCAGTACTTC.

CDR3 bases: TGTGCCAGCAGTGAATCGGGGAGGTCTGGGGAAAAACTGTTTTTT. As protein: CASSESGRSGEKLFF. The chain couples TRBV25-1 to TRBJ1-4; D unclear. V gave up 1 base and J gave up 8 bases, with 14 bases separating them. Germline V CDR1 and CDR2: MGHDK, SYGVNS. This CDR3 region has 15 residues.

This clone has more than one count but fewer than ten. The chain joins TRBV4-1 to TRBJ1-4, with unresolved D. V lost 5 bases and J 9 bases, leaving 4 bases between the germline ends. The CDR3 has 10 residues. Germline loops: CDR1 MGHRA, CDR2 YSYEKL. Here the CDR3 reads CASSGQKLFF. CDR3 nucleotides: TGCGCCAGCAGCGGACAAAAACTGTTTTTT.

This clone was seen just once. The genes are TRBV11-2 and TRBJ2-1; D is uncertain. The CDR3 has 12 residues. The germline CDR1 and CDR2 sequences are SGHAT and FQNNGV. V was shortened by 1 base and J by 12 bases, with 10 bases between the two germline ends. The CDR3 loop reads CASSLGGGGQFF. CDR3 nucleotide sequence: TGTGCCAGCAGCTTAGGAGGCGGCGGGCAGTTCTTC. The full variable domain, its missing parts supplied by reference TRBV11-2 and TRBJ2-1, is EAGVAQSPRYKIIEKRQSVAFWCNPISGHATLYWYQQILGQGPKLLIQFQNNGVVDDSQLPKDRFSAERLKGVDSTLKIQPAKLEDSAVYLCASSLGGGGQFFGPGTRLTVL.

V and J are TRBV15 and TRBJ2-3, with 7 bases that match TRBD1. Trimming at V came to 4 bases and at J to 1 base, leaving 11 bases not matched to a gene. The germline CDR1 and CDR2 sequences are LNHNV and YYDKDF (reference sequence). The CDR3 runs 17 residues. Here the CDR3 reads CATSKQGTRRRTDTQYF. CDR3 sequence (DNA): TGTGCCACCAGCAAACAGGGGACAAGGCGCCGCACAGATACGCAGTATTTT. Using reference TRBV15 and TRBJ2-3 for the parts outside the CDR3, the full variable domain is DAMVIQNPRYQVTQFGKPVTLSCSQTLNHNVMYWYQQKSSQAPKLLFHYYDKDFNNEADTPDNFQSRRPNTSFCFLDIRSPGLGDTAMYLCATSKQGTRRRTDTQYFGPGTRLTVL.